The TCR beta chain under discussion was sequenced for a study of blood T cell repertoires in COVID-19. The method was immunoSEQ multiplex PCR; TCRdb's version includes in-frame clones alone and lacks a portion of them. The data show 400,000 or so clones, about 87% seen once. Trimming took 0 bases from V and 4 from J; bases not matched to a gene: 13. The length of the CDR3 is 19 residues. CDR1 and CDR2 (germline): LNHNV, YYDKDF (reference sequence). Sequenced sample: PBMCs or T cells enriched from blood (not recorded which). The receptor's source is a man aged 35 to 55 in a cohort exposed to, infected with or recovered from COVID-19 (not recorded which). The rearrangement uses TRBV15 and TRBJ2-2, with 8 bases that match TRBD2. CDR3 loop: CATSRDRSGGPKGTGELFF. CDR3 bases: TGTGCCACCAGCAGAGATCGTTCGGGAGGGCCAAAGGGCACCGGGGAGCTGTTTTTT.